Listed here are 29 T cell receptor beta chains from one sample, sequenced in a study of T cell changes during pregnancy in multiple sclerosis. Generated by immunoSEQ multiplex PCR, the TCRdb table keeps only in-frame clones and is missing some. The sample includes tens of thousands of clones, roughly 94% of them seen just once. The input for sequencing was peripheral blood, taken in the second trimester of pregnancy. These TCRs come from a female donor in good health, enrolled as a control in a pregnancy study.

The J gene is TRBJ1-2, the V gene TRBV19; no reliable D call. From germline, CDR1 is LNHDA and CDR2 SQIVND (reference sequence). The CDR3 sequence is 13 residues long. Trimming pared 3 bases from V and 3 bases from J, leaving 8 bases between. CDR3 bases: TGTGCCAGTAGTATTACCGGAGACTATGGCTACACCTTC. Translating it yields CASSITGDYGYTF.

The V call is TRBV5-6, the J call TRBJ2-3, with D tentatively TRBD1 (6 bases). The CDR3 is made up of 14 amino acids. Germline CDR1 and CDR2: SGHDT and YYEEEE. V was shortened by 1 base and J by 3 bases, with 9 bases between the two germline ends. The CDR3 is CASSLPQGTDTQYF. CDR3 nucleotides: TGTGCCAGCAGCTTGCCCCAGGGGACAGATACGCAGTATTTT.

The sample holds one count of this clone. The chain employs TRBV11-2 and TRBJ2-7; TRBD1 is a possible D gene (6 bases). Germline assignment: CDR1 SGHAT and CDR2 FQNNGV. This CDR3 comprises 15 residues. Between the trimmed V and J ends, which lost 4 bases and 2 bases, there was a span of 15 bases. The CDR3 nucleotides read TGTGCCAGCAGCTACGAGGGGCAGGGGCCCTACGAGCAGTACTTC. This encodes CASSYEGQGPYEQYF.

By share, this clone counts as medium-sized. V usage is TRBV11-1 and J usage is TRBJ1-3; D call uncertain. V dropped 1 base and J dropped 0 bases, with 10 bases sitting between them. CDR1 and CDR2 (germline): SGHAT, FQDESV (reference sequence). This CDR3 region has 16 residues. CDR3 loop: CASSLGGLHSGNTIYF. DNA for the CDR3: TGTGCCAGCAGCTTAGGCGGGCTTCACTCTGGAAACACCATATATTTT.

This sequence joins TRBV5-6 and TRBJ1-1, with D tentatively TRBD1 (6 bases). Trimming took off 5 bases at V and 1 base at J, with 15 bases between the two ends. Germline V gene lookup returns CDR1 SGHDT and CDR2 YYEEEE. The CDR3 totals 15 residues. The CDR3 DNA reads as TGTGCCAGCAGACAACAGGGTTATAGGAACACTGAAGCTTTCTTT. Residues: CASRQQGYRNTEAFF. Filled out from reference TRBV5-6 and TRBJ1-1, the complete variable domain reads DAGVTQSPTHLIKTRGQQVTLRCSPKSGHDTVSWYQQALGQGPQFIFQYYEEEERQRGNFPDRFSGHQFPNYSSELNVNALLLGDSALYLCASRQQGYRNTEAFFGQGTRLTVV.

The V and J genes are TRBV27 and TRBJ1-1; TRBD1 matches at 7 bases. Unmatched junction bases numbered 8, after V lost 8 bases and J lost 5 bases. From germline, CDR1 is MNHEY and CDR2 SMNVEV (reference sequence). The length of the CDR3 is 13 residues. The CDR3 spells CASAGGWVTEAFF. The CDR3 nucleotides are TGTGCCAGCGCAGGGGGATGGGTAACTGAAGCTTTCTTT.

The chain joins TRBV5-1 to TRBJ2-3; a weak D match, TRBD1 (5 bases). The CDR3 has 16 amino acids. Trimming removed 4 bases at V and 0 bases at J, with 15 bases between. The V gene's germline CDR1 is SGHRS and CDR2 YFSETQ. The DNA of the CDR3 is TGCGCCAGCAGCCCCAGGGCTACCTATAGCACAGATACGCAGTATTTT. Translating gives CASSPRATYSTDTQYF.

The DNA for the CDR3 is TGTGCCAGCAGTTACAGGGGGGGGGAAGAGACCCAGTACTTC. Amino acid sequence: CASSYRGGEETQYF. This chain connects TRBV27 to TRBJ2-5; D is possibly TRBD1 (8 bases). Germline V CDR1 and CDR2: MNHEY, SMNVEV (reference sequence). V was clipped by 4 bases and J by 3 bases, with 12 bases between them. The CDR3 has 14 residues.

V is TRBV7-9 and J is TRBJ1-1, with TRBD1 as a possible D gene (6 bases). The CDR3 sequence is 13 residues long. CDR1 and CDR2 from the germline V gene are SEHNR and FQNEAQ (reference sequence). V was trimmed by 4 bases and J by 2 bases, leaving 8 bases between them. CDR3 sequence: CASSWTVNTEAFF. The CDR3, as DNA: TGTGCCAGCAGCTGGACAGTTAACACTGAAGCTTTCTTT.

V gene TRBV5-4 combines with J gene TRBJ2-5; D unresolved. Germline CDR1 SGHNT, CDR2 YYREEE (reference sequence). V was trimmed by 0 bases and J by 4 bases, leaving 4 bases between them. The CDR3 covers 12 residues. The CDR3 DNA follows: TGTGCCAGCAGCTTGGCGGGAGAGACCCAGTACTTC. It translates to CASSLAGETQYF.

The V call is TRBV11-3, the J call TRBJ2-1, with a possible D match to TRBD1 (6 bases). V was shortened by 2 bases and J by 12 bases, with 14 bases between the two germline ends. CDR3 length equals 13 residues. CDR1 and CDR2 from the germline V gene are SGHNT and YENEEA. This CDR3 reads CASSLLTGIVQFF. CDR3 nucleotides: TGTGCCAGCAGCTTACTTACAGGGATTGTGCAGTTCTTC.

The J gene is TRBJ2-5, the V gene TRBV5-1, with 12 bases fitting TRBD2. The CDR3 loop spans 18 amino acids. J was trimmed by 5 bases and V by 2 bases; bases with no gene match: 13. Germline V gene lookup returns CDR1 SGHRS and CDR2 YFSETQ. This CDR3 reads CASSFNPPTSGSVETQYF. The CDR3 DNA reads TGCGCCAGCAGCTTTAACCCGCCGACTAGCGGGAGTGTGGAGACCCAGTACTTC.

With regard to this clone: At one of its ends the junction is not consistent with the germline gene, which may arise from a read error. The chain joins TRBV5-8 to TRBJ2-7; the match to TRBD2 covers 9 bases. This CDR3 is 15 amino acids long. Germline CDR1 is SGHTS and CDR2 is YDEGEE. The CDR3 nucleotides are TGTGCCAGCAGCGGGGGACTAGCTTTCTCCCACGAGCAGTACTTC. Amino acids: CASSGGLAFSHEQYF.

The chain combines TRBV5-5 with TRBJ2-7; 12 bases line up with TRBD2. V lost 6 bases and J lost 4; bases outside the gene matches: 5. There are 14 residues in the CDR3. The V gene's germline CDR1 is SGHKS and CDR2 YYEKEE (reference sequence). The CDR3, as DNA: TGTGCCAGCACGGGACTAGCGGGTATATACGAGCAGTACTTC. This codes for CASTGLAGIYEQYF.

The chain employs TRBV28 and TRBJ2-7; 10 bases align to TRBD1. Per the germline V gene, CDR1 is MDHEN and CDR2 is SYDVKM. With V trimmed by 3 bases and J by 2 bases, 7 bases remained unmatched. This CDR3 spans 16 amino acids. CDR3 nucleotide sequence: TGTGCCAGCAGTTTGGAGACCGGGACAGGGGCCTACGAGCAGTACTTC. It specifies CASSLETGTGAYEQYF.

The chain combines TRBV5-1 with TRBJ2-3, with 8 bases identical to TRBD2. The V segment lost 1 base and the J segment 4 bases; nucleotides outside the gene matches: 8. There are 16 residues in the CDR3. Germline V lookup: CDR1 SGHRS, CDR2 YFSETQ. CDR3: CASSLRASGSSDTQYF. The CDR3 nucleotides are TGCGCCAGCAGCTTGAGGGCTAGCGGGTCGTCAGATACGCAGTATTTT.

The genes are TRBV27 and TRBJ2-7; 9 nucleotides match TRBD1. The germline CDR1 and CDR2 sequences are MNHEY and SMNVEV (reference sequence). This CDR3 is built from 15 residues. The junction had 6 bases not matched to a gene; V was cut back by 3 bases and J by 3 bases. This CDR3 reads CASSFTGTGIYEQYF. The CDR3 region has the DNA TGTGCCAGCAGTTTTACCGGGACAGGGATCTACGAGCAGTACTTC.

The count of this clone is one. The V gene is TRBV27, the J gene TRBJ2-1, with D maybe TRBD2 (6 bases). The CDR3 extends over 14 amino acids. Trimming shortened V by 7 bases and J by 7 bases, and 17 bases separated the two germline ends. The germline CDR1 and CDR2 sequences are MNHEY and SMNVEV (reference sequence). The CDR3 bases are TGTGCCAGCAAATTAGCGGAACCGGGAAATGAGCAGTTCTTC. This translates into CASKLAEPGNEQFF.

The V call is TRBV5-1, the J call TRBJ1-4; D is uncertain. V lost 7 bases and J lost 3, with 13 bases in between. There are 14 residues in the CDR3. Germline values: CDR1 SGHRS, CDR2 YFSETQ. The CDR3 region is CASSTEQPNEKLFF. Written as DNA, the CDR3 is TGCGCCAGCTCGACGGAACAGCCTAATGAAAAACTGTTTTTT.

V is TRBV7-6 and J is TRBJ2-5; 8 nucleotides match TRBD1. V lost 4 bases and J lost 3; bases outside the gene matches: 13. Germline V gives CDR1 SGHVS, CDR2 FNYEAQ. This CDR3 spans 17 amino acids. The CDR3 loop is CASSSSWGQEAEETQYF. The DNA of the CDR3 is TGTGCCAGCAGCTCTTCGTGGGGACAGGAAGCAGAAGAGACCCAGTACTTC.

The genes are TRBV9 and TRBJ1-2, with no clear D. CDR3 length: 14 amino acids. Trimming shortened V by 0 bases and J by 4 bases, and 10 bases separated the two germline ends. In germline, CDR1 is SGDLS, CDR2 YYNGEE. This CDR3 is CASSVEKRTYGYTF. The CDR3 DNA reads as TGTGCCAGCAGCGTAGAAAAGAGAACCTATGGCTACACCTTC. Combining the CDR3 with reference TRBV9 and TRBJ1-2 gives the whole variable domain DSGVTQTPKHLITATGQRVTLRCSPRSGDLSVYWYQQSLDQGLQFLIQYYNGEERAKGNILERFSAQQFPDLHSELNLSSLELGDSALYFCASSVEKRTYGYTFGSGTRLTVV.

The chain employs TRBV21-1 and TRBJ2-5; the D segment call TRBD2 is taken from the table without a DNA check. TRBV21-1 is shown as a pseudogene. The CDR3 loop spans 15 amino acids. CDR3 DNA: TGTGCCAGCAGCAAAAGGACTAGCGGGAGAGAGACCCAGTACTTC. Protein sequence: CASSKRTSGRETQYF.

The chain employs TRBV9 and TRBJ1-4; weak D call: TRBD1 (5 bases). Trimming pared 4 bases from V and 7 bases from J, leaving 14 bases between. The length of the CDR3 is 14 residues. Germline values: CDR1 SGDLS, CDR2 YYNGEE. The CDR3 region is CASSPRGGIEKLFF. CDR3 in DNA: TGTGCCAGCAGCCCTCGCGGGGGGATTGAAAAACTGTTTTTT.

This chain uses TRBV27 with TRBJ1-1; no clear D. This CDR3 region has 13 residues. Germline V gene sequence: CDR1 MNHEY, CDR2 SMNVEV (reference sequence). V shed 3 bases and J shed 4 bases, with 9 bases lying between them. CDR3 nucleotide sequence: TGTGCCAGCAGTTTTACGGGAGGCACTGAAGCTTTCTTT. Amino acid sequence: CASSFTGGTEAFF.

The chain has TRBV11-2 and TRBJ2-2; 7 nucleotides line up with TRBD2. Germline V gene lookup returns CDR1 SGHAT and CDR2 FQNNGV. Trimming removed 6 bases from V and 8 bases from J; junction bases left unmatched: 15. The CDR3 consists of 16 residues. The CDR3: CASSRLQTGGSGELFF. CDR3 DNA: TGTGCCAGCAGTCGTCTTCAAACCGGGGGGTCGGGGGAGCTGTTTTTT.

The chain combines TRBV9 with TRBJ2-1; 7 positions agree with TRBD2. CDR3 length: 14 residues. Germline V gives CDR1 SGDLS, CDR2 YYNGEE. V was clipped by 0 bases and J by 7 bases; unmatched bases: 4. This CDR3 reads CASSVEGGWNEQFF. The DNA of the CDR3 is TGTGCCAGCAGCGTAGAGGGAGGGTGGAATGAGCAGTTCTTC.

The CDR3 loop is CASSLKTGVTEAFF. The CDR3 DNA follows: TGTGCCAGCAGCTTAAAGACAGGCGTCACTGAAGCTTTCTTT. The chain employs TRBV11-2 and TRBJ1-1; perhaps TRBD1 as D (6 bases). This CDR3 comprises 14 residues. V dropped 2 bases and J dropped 4 bases, with 11 bases sitting between them. Germline V CDR1 and CDR2: SGHAT, FQNNGV. Drawing the rest from reference TRBV11-2 and TRBJ1-1, the complete variable domain is EAGVAQSPRYKIIEKRQSVAFWCNPISGHATLYWYQQILGQGPKLLIQFQNNGVVDDSQLPKDRFSAERLKGVDSTLKIQPAKLEDSAVYLCASSLKTGVTEAFFGQGTRLTVV.

The rearrangement links TRBV5-1 to TRBJ2-7, with D perhaps TRBD2 (5 bases). In germline, CDR1 is SGHRS, CDR2 YFSETQ. This CDR3 comprises 15 residues. The V end was cut by 0 bases, the J end by 3 bases, with 13 bases between. Here the CDR3 reads CASSLEGRSGYEQYF. The CDR3 bases are TGCGCCAGCAGCTTGGAGGGCAGGAGCGGCTACGAGCAGTACTTC.

V is TRBV5-1 and J is TRBJ1-1; D gene ambiguous. This CDR3 contains 16 residues. Germline-derived CDR1 and CDR2 are SGHRS and YFSETQ. V was trimmed by 4 bases and J by 2 bases, leaving 18 bases between them. The CDR3 region is CASSPDGLGGNTEAFF. In nucleotides, the CDR3 is TGCGCCAGCAGCCCGGACGGGCTAGGAGGTAACACTGAAGCTTTCTTT.